This T cell receptor (beta chain) was identified in a study of regulatory T cells in long-lasting Graves disease. Study conclusions and caveats: In persistent patients, shared public clonotypes (2,741) outnumbered those in new patients (about 1,000). Accuracy was perhaps lowered by the small sample size.

The authors built TCR beta libraries using iRepertoire HTBI primers and Arm-PCR of CDR3 regions. One entry per CDR3 protein, called by TCRdb with MiXCR from the multiplex PCR reads. The sample holds 400,000 to 500,000 distinct CDR3 sequences, about 15% seen once. The germline V and J ends were trimmed by 1 base and 7 bases, with 14 bases remaining between them. Germline CDR1 and CDR2: DFQATT and SNEGSKA (reference sequence). The CDR3 spans 13 residues. In its sample, this clonotype was seen many times. Its antigen is unidentified. Specified time point: newly diagnosed GD, antithyroid drugs for less than 3 months. PBMC RNA served as the TCR library source. The data also belong to a second study, concerning T cells in Graves' hyperthyroidism and ophthalmopathy.

V usage is TRBV20-1 and J usage is TRBJ2-7, with D unresolved. The TCR sequence derives from a woman aged 40 to 55 with Graves disease. This sample comprised peripheral blood mononuclear cells (PBMCs), obtained at new diagnosis, from a patient treated with antithyroid drugs. For the CDR3, the DNA is TGCAGTGCTAGAGCAGAAATGGGTGGTGAGCAGTACTTC. Encoded protein: CSARAEMGGEQYF.